One sample yielded the 5 T cell receptor beta chains listed below, sequenced in a study of spatial heterogeneity in lung cancer. Time point described: sample taken at primary tumor resection. One entry per CDR3 protein, called by TCRdb with MiXCR from the 5' RACE reads. The sample lists roughly 39,000 distinct CDR3 sequences, around 7.5% seen once, with around 30% in the top ten. This material consisted of PBMCs, taken at surgery. The receptor set was obtained from a male donor with early-stage non-small cell lung cancer.

The chain employs TRBV2 and TRBJ2-1; TRBD1 matches 9 bases. The V gene's germline CDR1 is SNHLY and CDR2 FYNNEI. J gave up 7 bases and V 0 bases, and 7 bases lay outside the gene matches. The CDR3 consists of 16 residues. CDR3: CASSEAGGTGRNEQFF. CDR3 nucleotide sequence: TGTGCCAGCAGTGAAGCGGGCGGGACAGGGAGGAATGAGCAGTTCTTC.

This clonotype was detected a few times. V and J are TRBV5-6 and TRBJ2-7; 9 bases match TRBD2. Trimming at V came to 0 bases and at J to 2 bases, leaving 3 bases not matched to a gene. Germline CDR1 reads SGHDT; CDR2 reads YYEEEE. The CDR3 has 15 amino acids. The CDR3 nucleotides are TGTGCCAGCAGCTTGGGGCGGGAGGGGGCCTACGAGCAGTACGTC. Protein sequence: CASSLGREGAYEQYV.

The chain combines TRBV9 with TRBJ2-7, with 7 bases aligning to TRBD2. V lost 6 bases, J lost 1 base, and 16 bases stayed unmatched. The CDR3 totals 17 residues. Germline V gives CDR1 SGDLS, CDR2 YYNGEE. The CDR3 DNA reads TGTGCCAGCATAAGGGGAGCAGGACTAGTACCTTCCTACGAGCAGTACGTC. Protein sequence: CASIRGAGLVPSYEQYV.

This clonotype was counted between two and nine times. This chain uses TRBV12-3 or TRBV12-4 with TRBJ2-1, with 8 bases lining up with TRBD2. The CDR3 spans 15 residues. The V and J ends lost 9 bases and 4 bases, in that order; junction bases with no gene match: 11. CDR3 sequence (DNA): TGTGCCAGTCGGCCCCCCGGGGGGGGATACAATGAGCAGTTCTTC. This sequence encodes CASRPPGGGYNEQFF.

This clonotype was counted ten times or more. CDR3: CASSQDRYEQYF. The CDR3 nucleotides are TGTGCCAGCAGCCAAGATAGATACGAGCAGTACTTC. The rearrangement links TRBV3-1 to TRBJ2-7; D gene ambiguous. The CDR3 loop spans 12 amino acids. Germline V lookup: CDR1 LGHDT, CDR2 YNNKEL (reference sequence). V was shortened by 0 bases and J by 4 bases, with 4 bases between the two germline ends.